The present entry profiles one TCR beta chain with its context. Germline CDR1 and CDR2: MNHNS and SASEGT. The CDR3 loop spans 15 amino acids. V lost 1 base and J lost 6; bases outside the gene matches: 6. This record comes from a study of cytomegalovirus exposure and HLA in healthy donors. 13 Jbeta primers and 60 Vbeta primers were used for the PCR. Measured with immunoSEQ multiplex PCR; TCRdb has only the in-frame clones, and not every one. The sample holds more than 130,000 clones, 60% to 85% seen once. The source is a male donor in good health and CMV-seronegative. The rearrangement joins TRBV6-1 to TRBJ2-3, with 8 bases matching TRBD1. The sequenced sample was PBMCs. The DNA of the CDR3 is TGTGCCAGCAGTGAAGGACAGGGGATTATTGATACGCAGTATTTT. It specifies CASSEGQGIIDTQYF.